The 2 T cell receptor beta chains in this list originate from one sample, sequenced in a study of blood T cells in healthy people across ages (dated by TCRdb to between 2014 and 2017). The method was 5' RACE. Instrument on record: Illumina HiSeq 2500. A second PCR of about 7 to 12 cycles was run with a J-beta primer mix and a sample-barcoded 5' primer. The public reads were run again by TCRdb, first through fastp at Q25 and then through MiXCR, and only productive beta chains were kept. Identical CDR3 protein sequences are pooled into one entry, listed with their most common genes and DNA. The sample records 1.5 million to 2 million distinct CDR3 sequences, around half of which are singletons. The ten top clones hold roughly 2% of the sample. Sequences were obtained from blood. The receptors here all came from a woman aged 40 to 49 in good health.

This rearrangement joins TRBV6-1 to TRBJ1-2, with 7 bases fitting TRBD1. Looked up from germline, CDR1 is MNHNS and CDR2 is SASEGT. The length of the CDR3 is 16 residues. Losses at the gene ends were 4 bases for V and 0 bases for J; bases not matched to a gene: 8. CDR3 residues: CASSGRQGTANYGYTF. As DNA, the CDR3 is TGTGCCAGCAGTGGACGACAAGGGACAGCTAACTATGGCTACACCTTC.

The chain recombines TRBV20-1 with TRBJ2-3; possibly TRBD2 for D (6 bases). This CDR3 is 16 amino acids long. Germline-derived CDR1 and CDR2 are DFQATT and SNEGSKA (reference sequence). Trimming took off 0 bases at V and 2 bases at J, with 15 bases between the two ends. As DNA, the CDR3 is TGCAGTGCTAGAGACTACGGGCGGGGTTTCACAGATACGCAGTATTTT. Translated: CSARDYGRGFTDTQYF.